This paragraph reports one TCR beta chain. Its antigen remains unidentified. Researchers used genomic DNA as the template to profile TCR beta VDJ and CDR3. TCRdb itself ran the reads through MiXCR, one entry per CDR3 protein. Of about 190,000 distinct CDR3 sequences in the sample, roughly half are singletons; the top ten hold 9.7%. Trimming cost V 0 bases and J 4 bases, with 13 bases left between them. Germline V gives CDR1 LNHNV, CDR2 YYDKDF (reference sequence). The CDR3 sequence is 16 residues long. The data derive from a study of CD8+CD57+ T cells in acquired aplastic anemia. Study-level background: Mean yield of DNA from sorted CD4+ and CD8+ cells was 2.5 to 4 ug.

Study-level points and caveats: In common between the patients and the controls were around 30 CD8+ CDR3 sequences.

For sequencing, patients were chosen who had shown expansion of CD8+CD57+ cells by flow cytometry. The sample consisted of sorted CD4+, CD8+, or CD8+CD57+ T cells (not recorded which) from PBMCs. The chain couples TRBV15 to TRBJ2-1; D unclear. This clonotype was sampled from a human donor with aplastic anemia. CDR3 amino acids: CATSRDAALTYNEQFF. The CDR3, as DNA: TGTGCCACCAGCAGAGATGCGGCTCTTACTTACAATGAGCAGTTCTTC.